This T cell receptor beta chain was sequenced in a study of blood T cell repertoires in COVID-19. The age range of participants was about 18 to 90 years, with residence in about two dozen US areas. Membership in each cohort depended on participant-reported clinical history. Donors of Cohort 3 who recovered were those that had two negative PCRs, clearance, or symptom resolution. The CDR3 runs to 16 residues. V dropped 4 bases and J dropped 5; count of bases not matched to a gene: 6. The germline V gene encodes CDR1 SGHDN and CDR2 FVKESK. Authors' processing steps: Estimation of nucleated cell counts was performed using reference gene primer amplification. Here immunoSEQ multiplex PCR was the method, and the copy in TCRdb shows in-frame clones only, minus some. The DNA gave D and trimming, while V, J and clone size come from that table. The repertoire holds hundreds of thousands of clones, with around nine tenths as singletons.

The chain couples TRBV14 to TRBJ2-2; 11 positions match TRBD2. Sequenced: PBMCs or T cells enriched from blood (not recorded which). The sequence derives from a woman aged 40-49 years who had recovered from COVID-19. The CDR3 is CASSRRLAGRTGELFF. For the CDR3, the DNA is TGTGCCAGCAGCCGAAGACTAGCGGGACGGACCGGGGAGCTGTTTTTT.